The text below deals with one T cell receptor beta chain. In germline, CDR1 is SQVTM, CDR2 ANQGSEA. There are 14 residues in the CDR3. With 7 bases clipped from V and 6 bases from J, the junction kept 9 bases outside the gene matches. Individuals drawn from around 24 US areas were about 18 to 89 years old. Recovered Cohort 3 donors showed two negative PCRs, clearance, or symptom resolution. This specimen comes from a study of blood T cell repertoires in COVID-19. Turning to the study itself: Sites across the United States, Italy and Spain contributed samples from acute and convalescent COVID-19.

Some clones are missing from TCRdb's copy, which holds only in-frame ones; the method was immunoSEQ multiplex PCR. The sample has 220,000 or so clones; 84% are singletons. The gene calls are TRBV29-1 and TRBJ1-2; 12 nucleotides match TRBD1. The receptor's source is a woman aged 40 to 49 who had recovered from COVID-19. Material: PBMCs or T cells enriched from blood (not recorded which). CDR3 sequence reads: CSALGDRGRDGYTF. Written as DNA, the CDR3 is TGCAGCGCCCTGGGGGACAGGGGGCGTGATGGCTACACCTTC.